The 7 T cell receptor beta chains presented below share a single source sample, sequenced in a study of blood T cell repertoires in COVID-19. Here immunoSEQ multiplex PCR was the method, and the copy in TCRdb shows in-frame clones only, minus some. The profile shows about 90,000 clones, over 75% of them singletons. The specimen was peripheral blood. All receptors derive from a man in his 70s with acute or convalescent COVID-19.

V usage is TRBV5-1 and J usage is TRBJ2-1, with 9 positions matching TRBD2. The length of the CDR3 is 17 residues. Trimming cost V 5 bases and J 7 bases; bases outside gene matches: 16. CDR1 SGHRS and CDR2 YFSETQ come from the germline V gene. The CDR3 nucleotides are TGCGCCAGCAGATACGGGACTAGCACGAATATTTGGAATGAGCAGTTCTTC. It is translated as CASRYGTSTNIWNEQFF.

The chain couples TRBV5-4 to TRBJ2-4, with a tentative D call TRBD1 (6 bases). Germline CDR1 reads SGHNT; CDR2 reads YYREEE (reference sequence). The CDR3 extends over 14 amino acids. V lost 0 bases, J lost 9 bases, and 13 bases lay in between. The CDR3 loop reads CASSLDAGVGIQYF. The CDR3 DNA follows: TGTGCCAGCAGCTTGGATGCAGGGGTGGGCATTCAGTACTTC.

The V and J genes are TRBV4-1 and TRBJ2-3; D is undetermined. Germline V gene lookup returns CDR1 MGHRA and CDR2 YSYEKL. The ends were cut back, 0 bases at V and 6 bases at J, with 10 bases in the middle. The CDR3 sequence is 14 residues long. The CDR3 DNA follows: TGCGCCAGCAGCCAAGATACTTCTGTTGATACGCAGTATTTT. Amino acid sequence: CASSQDTSVDTQYF.

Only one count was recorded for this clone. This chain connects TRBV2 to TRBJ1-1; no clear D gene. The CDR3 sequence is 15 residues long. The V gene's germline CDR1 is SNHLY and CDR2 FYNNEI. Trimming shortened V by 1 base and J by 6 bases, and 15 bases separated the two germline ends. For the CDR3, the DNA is TGTGCCAGCAGTGAAGGTCGACCGCCTCGGGCTGAAGCTTTCTTT. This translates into CASSEGRPPRAEAFF.

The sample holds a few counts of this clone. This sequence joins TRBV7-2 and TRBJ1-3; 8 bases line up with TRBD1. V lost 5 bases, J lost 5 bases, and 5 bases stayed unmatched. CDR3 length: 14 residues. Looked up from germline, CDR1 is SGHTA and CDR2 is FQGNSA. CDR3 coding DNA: TGTGCCAGCAGCCTCGGGACAGGTAGAAACACCATATATTTT. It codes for CASSLGTGRNTIYF.

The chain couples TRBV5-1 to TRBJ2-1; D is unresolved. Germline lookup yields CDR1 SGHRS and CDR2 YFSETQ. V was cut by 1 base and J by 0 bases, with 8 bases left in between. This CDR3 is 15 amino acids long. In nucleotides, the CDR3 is TGCGCCAGCAGCTTGAGTGCCAGCTCCTACAATGAGCAGTTCTTC. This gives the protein CASSLSASSYNEQFF.

The CDR3: CASSSGDRGRQETQYF. In DNA form, the CDR3 reads TGCGCCAGCAGCAGCGGGGACAGGGGGCGGCAAGAGACCCAGTACTTC. The rearrangement links TRBV5-1 to TRBJ2-5; 12 nucleotides align to TRBD1. Per the germline V gene, CDR1 is SGHRS and CDR2 is YFSETQ. The CDR3 length is 16 residues. V gave up 4 bases and J gave up 2 bases; unmatched junction bases: 6.